The rows below give T cell receptor beta chains drawn from one sample of a study of naive and memory T cell subsets. MiXCR, run by TCRdb on the 5' RACE reads, gives a single entry per CDR3 protein. The sample includes 60,000 or so distinct CDR3 sequences, under 8.5% of them seen just once. These receptors were obtained from a male donor in good health. Each CDR3 is given with its conserved first and last residue. A D gene is named only where the DNA matches it firmly. Clone size is not always given. Where it is, it says once, few, many or a class for expanded clones.

d_call	v_call	j_call	clone_size	cdr3_nt	cdr3_aa
TRBD1	TRBV19	TRBJ1-5	.	TGTGCCAGTAGTATAACTTGGGACAGCTATAGCAATCAGCCCCAGCATTTT	CASSITWDSYSNQPQHF
TRBD2	TRBV14	TRBJ2-7	few	TGTGCCAGCAGCCAAGTAGCGGGGCCACAGTACTTC	CASSQVAGPQYF
.	TRBV5-4	TRBJ2-4	few	TGTGCCAGCAGCCCGCAAAACCGACCGGGACTAGCCAAAAACATTCAGTACTTC	CASSPQNRPGLAKNIQYF
.	TRBV7-9	TRBJ2-1	.	TGTGCCAGCAGCTTAGCCTTATTGGTGGGATACAATGAGCAGTTCTTC	CASSLALLVGYNEQFF
TRBD1	TRBV29-1	TRBJ1-3	few	TGCAGCGCCGGGACAGGGCGTCCGGGAAACACCATATATTTT	CSAGTGRPGNTIYF
.	TRBV4-1	TRBJ1-6	few	TGCGCCAGCAGCCAAGATCCCGATGAAGACCTGATCGTTACGGAGCCACCCCTCCACTTT	CASSQDPDEDLIVTEPPLHF
.	TRBV4-2	TRBJ2-5	.	TGTGCCAGCAGCCAAGGTGGTCGGGACCAAGAGACCCAGTACTTC	CASSQGGRDQETQYF
TRBD2	TRBV28	TRBJ2-3	.	TGTGCCAGCAGTTTCGGGACTAGCCTGAGCACAGATACGCAGTATTTT	CASSFGTSLSTDTQYF
TRBD2	TRBV6-4	TRBJ2-7	.	TGTGCCAGCAGTCCCTTAGCGGGGGGGAGCTACGAGCAGTACTTC	CASSPLAGGSYEQYF
.	TRBV24-1	TRBJ2-3	many	TGTGCCACCAGTGACCCCCGGACAGATACGCAGTATTTT	CATSDPRTDTQYF
.	TRBV5-1	TRBJ2-7	few	TGCGCCAGCAGCTTGGAGATGTCCCAGCAGTACTTC	CASSLEMSQQYF
.	TRBV21-1	TRBJ2-7	many	TGTGCCAGCCCCCTTAGACAGACCCCCTCCTACGAGCAGTACTTC	CASPLRQTPSYEQYF
.	TRBV5-6	TRBJ2-6	many	TGTGCCAGCAGCTTGACGGGAGAGCTCTCTGGGGCCAACGTCCTGACTTTC	CASSLTGELSGANVLTF
.	TRBV6-5	TRBJ1-3	few	TGTGCCAGCAGCTGGGACGCTGGAAACACCATATATTTT	CASSWDAGNTIYF
.	TRBV6-2/TRBV6-3	TRBJ2-5	few	TGTGCCAGCAGTCCCCGCCAGACCCAGTACTTC	CASSPRQTQYF
.	TRBV20-1	TRBJ2-5	few	TGCAGTGCAAACGACAGGCGGGAGACCCAGTACTTC	CSANDRRETQYF
.	TRBV20-1	TRBJ2-2	many	TGCAGTGCTAGAGGGGGGGCGGTGAACACCGGGGAGCTGTTTTTT	CSARGGAVNTGELFF
.	TRBV10-1	TRBJ1-4	few	TGCGCCAGCAGTGAGGGCCCAGGGAGAGAAAAACTGTTTTTT	CASSEGPGREKLFF
.	TRBV20-1	TRBJ2-5	many	TGCAGTGCTTGGCCGACAGGGAGGCAAGAGACCCAGTACTTC	CSAWPTGRQETQYF
TRBD1	TRBV6-5	TRBJ1-5	many	TGTGCCAGCAGGCTGACAGGGGATAGCAATCAGCCCCAGCATTTT	CASRLTGDSNQPQHF
TRBD1	TRBV19	TRBJ2-7	few	TGTGCCAGTAGTACGACAGGGCAATTTTACGAGCAGTACTTC	CASSTTGQFYEQYF
.	TRBV6-2/TRBV6-3	TRBJ1-1	once	TGTGCCAGCAGTTACTCCGCAGGGAACACTGAAGCTTTCTTT	CASSYSAGNTEAFF
TRBD2	TRBV20-1	TRBJ2-3	many	TGCAGTGGACTCCCGGGACTAGCGGGAGGGGGTGAGACAGATACGCAGTATTTT	CSGLPGLAGGGETDTQYF
.	TRBV7-2	TRBJ1-1	few	TGTGCCAGCAGCCCGGGGGTCCGGACTGAAGCTTTCTTT	CASSPGVRTEAFF
.	TRBV3-1	TRBJ2-3	.	TGTGCCAGCAGCCAACCTTGGGGACCCCCAGGAGATACGCAGTATTTT	CASSQPWGPPGDTQYF
.	TRBV5-1	TRBJ2-3	.	TGCGCCAGCAGCCCATTAAGCGGAGGGACCACAGATACGCAGTATTTT	CASSPLSGGTTDTQYF
.	TRBV5-1	TRBJ1-1	.	TGCGCCAGCAGCTTTGGCCCCGAGGGGACTGAAGCTTTCTTT	CASSFGPEGTEAFF
TRBD2	TRBV5-1	TRBJ2-7	many	TGCGCCAGCAGCTTGGGACTAGCGGCACATTACGAGCAGTACTTC	CASSLGLAAHYEQYF
.	TRBV27	TRBJ1-1	.	TGTGCCAGCAGTTTGGGGGCAGCACCTGAGAACACTGAAGCTTTCTTT	CASSLGAAPENTEAFF